A single sample is the source of the 16 T cell receptor beta chains below, sequenced in a study of regulatory and conventional T cells in RAG deficiency (TCRdb year 2017). The library was produced with the immunoSEQ multiplex PCR assay. The table comes from immuneACCESS by way of TCRdb, which keeps in-frame sequences with V and J called. Part of the clones is missing from these tables; in studies checked, under half for an unresolved V gene and the rest for unknown reasons. The sample table shows roughly 32,000 clones, and about 96% are seen once. The top ten hold about 0.32% of the sample. Before genomic DNA extraction, conventional CD4+ T cells were isolated from blood as CD25-low CD127-high cells. The data also belong to a second study, concerning regulatory T cells. The second paper states: The multiplex PCR used 52 forward TRBV primers and 13 reverse TRBJ primers, with assay-based and computational corrections for amplification bias.

The material sequenced was CD25- CD4+ T cells sorted from blood. These receptor sequences come from a human donor in good health.

This clone has more than one count but fewer than ten. The chain uses TRBV10-2 and TRBJ2-7; 7 bases fit TRBD2. Trimming removed 6 bases from V and 0 bases from J; junction bases left unmatched: 8. This CDR3 is 15 amino acids long. The V gene's germline CDR1 is WSHSY and CDR2 SAAADI. Here the CDR3 reads CASSAGGKSSYEQYF. The CDR3 bases are TGCGCCAGCAGCGCCGGGGGGAAAAGCTCCTACGAGCAGTACTTC.

This chain joins TRBV5-1 and TRBJ2-2, with a weak D call TRBD1 (6 bases). CDR3 size: 14 residues. V shed 3 bases and J shed 4 bases, with 10 bases lying between them. CDR1 is SGHRS and CDR2 is YFSETQ in the germline V gene. The CDR3 spells CASSSRTVTGELFF. DNA of the CDR3: TGCGCCAGCAGCTCAAGGACAGTCACCGGGGAGCTGTTTTTT.

This clone is a singleton in its sample. The rearrangement joins TRBV11-2 to TRBJ1-1; TRBD1 matches 12 bases. There are 16 residues in the CDR3. J was trimmed by 3 bases and V by 0 bases; bases with no gene match: 2. The germline V gene encodes CDR1 SGHAT and CDR2 FQNNGV. CDR3 nucleotide sequence: TGTGCCAGCAGCTTAGATGGGACAGGGGGCTACACTGAAGCTTTCTTT. Its protein product is CASSLDGTGGYTEAFF.

This clone was recorded a few times. The chain is built from TRBV6-5 and TRBJ1-3, with D maybe TRBD1 (5 bases). Per the germline V gene, CDR1 is MNHEY and CDR2 is SVGAGI. The V and J ends lost 0 bases and 0 bases respectively, with 9 bases between them. The CDR3 length is 16 residues. The DNA of the CDR3 is TGTGCCAGCAGTTACTCGCAGGGCTCCTCTGGAAACACCATATATTTT. As protein: CASSYSQGSSGNTIYF.

The rearrangement links TRBV7-9 to TRBJ1-1, with 10 bases aligning to TRBD1. With V trimmed by 7 bases and J by 4 bases, 3 bases remained unmatched. This CDR3 contains 13 residues. Germline V gene lookup returns CDR1 SEHNR and CDR2 FQNEAQ (reference sequence). CDR3 sequence: CASIGQGVTEAFF. The CDR3 DNA reads TGTGCCAGCATCGGACAGGGGGTCACTGAAGCTTTCTTT. The complete variable domain, with remaining parts taken from reference TRBV7-9 and TRBJ1-1, reads DTGVSQNPRHKITKRGQNVTFRCDPISEHNRLYWYRQTLGQGPEFLTYFQNEAQLEKSRLLSDRFSAERPKGSFSTLEIQRTEQGDSAMYLCASIGQGVTEAFFGQGTRLTVV.

The V and J genes are TRBV5-4 and TRBJ2-3, with D maybe TRBD2 (5 bases). This CDR3 contains 14 residues. Germline V gives CDR1 SGHNT, CDR2 YYREEE (reference sequence). V gave up 0 bases and J gave up 3 bases, with 8 bases separating them. The DNA for the CDR3 is TGTGCCAGCAGCTTGGGGGAGTGGACAGATACGCAGTATTTT. Translation gives CASSLGEWTDTQYF. The whole variable domain, filled in from reference TRBV5-4 and TRBJ2-3, reads ETGVTQSPTHLIKTRGQQVTLRCSSQSGHNTVSWYQQALGQGPQFIFQYYREEENGRGNFPPRFSGLQFPNYSSELNVNALELDDSALYLCASSLGEWTDTQYFGPGTRLTVL.

This clone was counted once. Written as DNA, the CDR3 is TGTGCCAGCAGCTTCGGCGGGTCTAGCACAGATACGCAGTATTTT. Its translation: CASSFGGSSTDTQYF. This chain joins TRBV5-6 and TRBJ2-3, with D possibly matching TRBD2 (5 bases). The V end lost 2 bases, the J end lost 0 bases, and 10 bases lay between the germline ends. Germline-derived CDR1 and CDR2 are SGHDT and YYEEEE. This CDR3 spans 15 amino acids.

CDR3 amino acids: CASRTSGGTSSYEQYF. As DNA, the CDR3 is TGTGCCAGCAGAACTAGCGGGGGAACAAGCTCCTACGAGCAGTACTTC. The rearrangement joins TRBV7-2 to TRBJ2-7, with 11 bases fitting TRBD2. The CDR3 covers 16 residues. Per the germline V gene, CDR1 is SGHTA and CDR2 is FQGNSA. Trimming removed 6 bases from V and 0 bases from J; junction bases left unmatched: 7.

About this clone itself: Other nucleotide sequences in the sample specify the same CDR3. CDR3 region: CATASQGAAGNTIYF. CDR3 coding DNA: TGTGCCACAGCATCCCAGGGGGCGGCCGGAAACACCATATATTTT. The chain employs TRBV6-1 and TRBJ1-3, with 8 bases matching TRBD1. This CDR3 has 15 amino acids. Losses at the gene ends were 10 bases for V and 4 bases for J; bases not matched to a gene: 12. CDR1 MNHNS and CDR2 SASEGT come from the germline V gene.

The rearrangement joins TRBV7-9 to TRBJ2-3; unclear D gene. Germline V gene lookup returns CDR1 SEHNR and CDR2 FQNEAQ (reference sequence). CDR3 length: 13 amino acids. Trimming stripped 3 bases from V and 0 bases from J, with 4 bases between. The CDR3: CASSFGSTDTQYF. The CDR3 DNA sequence: TGTGCCAGCAGCTTCGGGAGCACAGATACGCAGTATTTT.

This clone was seen a single time. This chain connects TRBV7-2 to TRBJ2-2, with 7 bases that match TRBD1. V was pared by 2 bases and J by 6 bases, with 6 bases of the junction left unmatched. The CDR3 is made up of 15 amino acids. Per the germline V gene, CDR1 is SGHTA and CDR2 is FQGNSA. In DNA, the CDR3 is TGTGCCAGCAGCTTACAGGGGGTTCTTGCCGGGGAGCTGTTTTTT. It translates to CASSLQGVLAGELFF.

This chain links TRBV19 with TRBJ2-5; 8 nucleotides match TRBD1. The CDR3 has 15 amino acids. V lost 3 bases to trimming and J lost 3 bases; unmatched junction nucleotides: 6. Germline assignment: CDR1 LNHDA and CDR2 SQIVND (reference sequence). This chain's CDR3 is CASSIAGGGKETQYF. In DNA form, the CDR3 reads TGTGCCAGTAGTATCGCAGGGGGCGGGAAAGAGACCCAGTACTTC.

The chain joins TRBV29-1 to TRBJ1-1, with 7 bases matching TRBD1. Trimming at V came to 6 bases and at J to 4 bases, leaving 8 bases not matched to a gene. The CDR3 is made up of 13 amino acids. CDR1 SQVTM and CDR2 ANQGSEA come from the germline V gene. The CDR3 DNA sequence: TGCAGCGTCCAGGGACAGTCGTCCACTGAAGCTTTCTTT. This codes for CSVQGQSSTEAFF.

The rearrangement uses TRBV5-1 and TRBJ1-2; 8 bases agree with TRBD1. The V gene's germline CDR1 is SGHRS and CDR2 YFSETQ. The trim removed 4 bases at V and 6 bases at J, leaving 8 bases unmatched. CDR3 length: 14 amino acids. As DNA, the CDR3 is TGCGCCAGCAGCCTGAGGACAGGGTACGATGGCTACACCTTC. It codes for CASSLRTGYDGYTF. Looking up the rest from reference TRBV5-1 and TRBJ1-2 gives the full variable domain: KAGVTQTPRYLIKTRGQQVTLSCSPISGHRSVSWYQQTPGQGLQFLFEYFSETQRNKGNFPGRFSGRQFSNSRSEMNVSTLELGDSALYLCASSLRTGYDGYTFGSGTRLTVV.

The V call is TRBV4-2, the J call TRBJ2-1; TRBD2 agrees at 9 bases. This CDR3 spans 14 amino acids. The germline CDR1 and CDR2 sequences are LGHNA and YNFKEQ. With 4 bases clipped from V and 7 bases from J, the junction kept 5 bases outside the gene matches. The CDR3 coding sequence is TGTGCCAGCAGCCCTGGCGGGGGGGCTAATGAGCAGTTCTTC. Protein: CASSPGGGANEQFF.

This clone appeared once. Written as DNA, the CDR3 is TGTGCCAGCAGTATCCGGACAGGGAGCTCCTACGAGCAGTACTTC. This codes for CASSIRTGSSYEQYF. The chain carries TRBV6-5 and TRBJ2-7; 8 bases fit TRBD1. The CDR3 is 15 residues long. The V segment lost 5 bases and the J segment 0 bases; nucleotides outside the gene matches: 6. The germline V gene has CDR1 MNHEY and CDR2 SVGAGI.